These 9 T cell receptor beta chains originate from one sample sequenced in a study of beta chain features in type 1 diabetes. Of the isolated RNA, all was reverse transcribed, and so the sequenced material was expressed TCRB transcripts. Profiling relied on immunoSEQ multiplex PCR, and the TCRdb table lists in-frame clones only, not all of them. The sample consists of some 500,000 clones, about an eighth of them appearing once. The sequenced sample consisted of naive CD4+ T cells from blood. The source is a young woman in good health.

The chain joins TRBV7-8 to TRBJ2-7; no reliable D call. The V and J ends lost 4 bases and 3 bases respectively, with 10 bases between them. The germline V gene encodes CDR1 SGHVS and CDR2 FQNEAQ. The CDR3 loop spans 13 amino acids. The CDR3: CASSSGRIYEQYF. Written as DNA, the CDR3 is TGTGCCAGCAGCTCAGGACGGATCTACGAGCAGTACTTC.

The gene calls are TRBV7-2 and TRBJ2-7; D call uncertain. Trimming stripped 11 bases from V and 3 bases from J, with 17 bases between. The CDR3 runs 13 residues. Germline CDR1 and CDR2: SGHTA and FQGNSA. The CDR3: CAAPSVEYYEQYF. DNA for the CDR3: TGTGCCGCCCCTTCTGTGGAGTACTACGAGCAGTACTTC.

The CDR3 nucleotides read TGTGCCAGCAGCCATACAGGGGCCTGGGAGACCCAGTACTTC. Translated, it gives CASSHTGAWETQYF. V and J are TRBV7-9 and TRBJ2-5; TRBD1 aligns across 7 bases. The CDR3 runs 14 residues. Germline V gene sequence: CDR1 SEHNR, CDR2 FQNEAQ (reference sequence). Trimming removed 5 bases from V and 5 bases from J; junction bases left unmatched: 8.

The V and J genes are TRBV29-1 and TRBJ2-1; the match to TRBD1 covers 7 bases. CDR3 length: 11 residues. From germline, CDR1 is SQVTM and CDR2 ANQGSEA. The trim removed 7 bases at V and 15 bases at J, leaving 12 bases unmatched. CDR3 DNA sequence: TGCAGCGCAAACAACCGGGACAGACGGTTCTTC. Protein sequence: CSANNRDRRFF.

The table lists this clone with many counts. The chain links TRBV7-9 to TRBJ1-2; TRBD1 aligns across 7 bases. This CDR3 has 14 residues. V lost 6 bases and J lost 4; bases outside the gene matches: 8. CDR1 is SEHNR and CDR2 is FQNEAQ in the germline V gene (reference sequence). The CDR3 loop is CASRSTGEGYGYTF. The CDR3 coding sequence is TGTGCCAGCAGGAGCACAGGGGAGGGCTATGGCTACACCTTC. Together with reference TRBV7-9 and TRBJ1-2, the CDR3 gives the full variable domain: DTGVSQNPRHKITKRGQNVTFRCDPISEHNRLYWYRQTLGQGPEFLTYFQNEAQLEKSRLLSDRFSAERPKGSFSTLEIQRTEQGDSAMYLCASRSTGEGYGYTFGSGTRLTVV.

The chain joins TRBV5-6 to TRBJ2-1; D is uncertain. The V end was cut by 4 bases, the J end by 7 bases, with 12 bases between. CDR3 size: 13 residues. CDR1 is SGHDT and CDR2 is YYEEEE in the germline V gene. The CDR3 bases are TGTGCCAGCAGCCCACTTGACTTGAATGAGCAGTTCTTC. Amino acid sequence: CASSPLDLNEQFF.

This clone has just a few counts. The rearrangement uses TRBV23-1 and TRBJ2-1; 9 bases map to TRBD1. TRBV23-1 is designated an ORF whose function remains uncertain. The CDR3 runs 17 residues. Trimming cost V 4 bases and J 4 bases; bases outside gene matches: 11. As DNA, the CDR3 is TGCGCCAGCAGTCCCAGGGTGGGACAGGGATCTTACAATGAGCAGTTCTTC. Translation gives CASSPRVGQGSYNEQFF.

This chain links TRBV5-1 with TRBJ1-6, with TRBD1 identical over 7 bases. The CDR3 consists of 17 residues. Germline V lookup: CDR1 SGHRS, CDR2 YFSETQ. The V and J ends lost 0 bases and 7 bases, in that order; junction bases with no gene match: 10. This CDR3 is CASSLELGGGGNSPLHF. CDR3 bases: TGCGCCAGCAGCTTGGAACTGGGTGGAGGGGGCAATTCACCCCTCCACTTT. Using reference TRBV5-1 and TRBJ1-6 for the parts outside the CDR3, the full variable domain is KAGVTQTPRYLIKTRGQQVTLSCSPISGHRSVSWYQQTPGQGLQFLFEYFSETQRNKGNFPGRFSGRQFSNSRSEMNVSTLELGDSALYLCASSLELGGGGNSPLHFGNGTRLTVT.

CDR3 in amino acids: CASSFGQGRDTQYF. DNA for the CDR3: TGTGCCAGCAGCTTCGGACAGGGTCGAGATACGCAGTATTTT. This chain connects TRBV7-9 to TRBJ2-3; 8 positions agree with TRBD1. This CDR3 has 14 amino acids. Per germline, CDR1 SEHNR and CDR2 FQNEAQ (reference sequence). The V gene end was trimmed by 3 bases and the J gene end by 5 bases; junction bases not matched to a gene: 4.